Included here is one T cell receptor (beta chain) sequence, with context. This clonotype occurred many times. Its target antigen remains unknown. The record has no base qualities; no much larger clone is one base away. CDR3 length: 16 amino acids, cysteine to phenylalanine. Of all the DNA, just the CDR3 is kept, 48 bases in frame from base 1. V is trimmed back by 1 base and J by 0 bases, and the junction contains 6 bases that no gene match accounts for. The germline V gene yields MGHRA for CDR1 and YSYEKL for CDR2. Only healthy Caucasian donors were included. The twin cohort consisted of three pairs of female monozygotic twins, all aged roughly 18 to 29 years. Peripheral blood mononuclear cells were used as the source from which RNA for TCR libraries was isolated. This entry belongs to a study of identical twins (dated by TCRdb to about 2016). For context, the study as a whole: TCR alpha and beta repertoires from monozygotic twins, unrelated adults of various ages and cord blood were deep-sequenced to test whether fetal clonotypes persist. To rule out contamination, replicate twin experiments were performed at different times with different library preparation protocols. Study-level results and caveats: Compared with coincidental sharing between unrelated individuals, out-of-frame TCR alpha sequences shared between twins had an excess of sequences with low generation probability. A weaker excess of twin sharing was found in beta out-of-frame sequences because the signal-to-noise ratio was lowered by fewer shared sequences. Abundant cord blood beta clonotypes carried fewer insertions; young adult naive repertoires showed a weaker similar trend, while memory repertoires showed none. Zero-insertion analyses could be partly confounded by invariant T cells such as MAIT and iNKT, though diverse VJ usage argued against such confounding for most clonotypes. Out-of-frame TCR alpha sharing in monozygotic twins was systematically underestimated by recombination models, whereas sharing between unrelated individuals was in agreement with the recombination models. Because the same donors could not be followed over many years, conclusions were based on cross-sectional statistical analysis.

Preparation of the library involved 5' RACE. TCRdb records Illumina HiSeq 2000 as the sequencer. Template switching added a universal primer binding site, and the final cDNA carried a unique molecular identifier that allowed TCR cDNA molecules to be counted accurately. Specific primers in the conserved constant-segment region were used to synthesize first-strand cDNA for TCR alpha and beta chains. Each cDNA library was double barcoded, with a SMART-Mk sample barcode plus Illumina barcodes, to control for contamination. TruSeq adapter sequences along with Illumina sample barcodes were introduced in two successive PCR steps. TCR alpha and beta cDNA libraries were sequenced on the Illumina HiSeq platform with custom primers. In the original analysis: MiGEC processed the raw reads to extract unique molecular identifiers, while MiXCR was used to determine the CDR3 positions. For each individual, recombination models were inferred using an EM algorithm with the repgenHMM and IGoR tools. The tcR package in R was used for shared clonotype analysis, with sharing normalized by the product of cloneset sizes. To study raw recombination free of thymic and clonal selection effects, out-of-frame nonproductive sequences were analyzed. In TCRdb, the public reads were trimmed at Q25 with fastp and aligned with MiXCR, with productive beta chains retained. Each record represents a unique CDR3 protein, reported with the most common genes and DNA among its rows. Here the V and J calls rest on TCRdb's processing, not on the authors' analysis. Here the sample has 650,000 to 800,000 distinct CDR3 sequences; about 9.4% occur a single time. The top ten constitute approximately 0.94% of the sample.

This sample was also put to use in a study of yellow fever vaccine responses in identical twins. That second report states: The T cell response to vaccination in identical twins was reported by the authors to appear partly convergent and partly personalized. In identical twins, the study followed T cell clones that responded to the vaccine with precision.

The chain joins TRBV4-1 to TRBJ2-7; the junction holds 7 bases that match TRBD1. The sequenced material came from PBMCs. The source of this sequence is a woman aged 18-29 years in good health. Read as DNA, the sequence is TGCGCCAGCAGCCAAGGACAGGGAAGAGTCTCCTACGAGCAGTACTTC. The encoded protein is CASSQGQGRVSYEQYF.